Each of the 31 T cell receptor beta chains below was sequenced from the same sample in a study of regulatory T cells in long-lasting Graves disease. The TCR beta library used iRepertoire HTBI primers with Arm-PCR amplification of CDR3. TCRdb re-called the multiplex PCR reads through MiXCR, storing one row per CDR3 protein. The sample lists 530,000 or so distinct CDR3 sequences; 15% to 20% were seen once. Documented time point: newly diagnosed GD, antithyroid drugs for less than 3 months. From PBMCs, RNA was extracted and then used to make the TCR library. These same records also appear under a second study, on T cells in Graves' hyperthyroidism and ophthalmopathy.

Sequenced material: peripheral blood mononuclear cells (PBMCs), taken at new diagnosis, from a patient treated with antithyroid drugs. These receptors were obtained from a man aged 18 to 30 with Graves disease.

The sample holds a few counts of this clonotype. The chain uses TRBV19 and TRBJ2-1, with D perhaps matching TRBD2 (6 bases). CDR3 length: 15 residues. Germline CDR1 reads LNHDA; CDR2 reads SQIVND (reference sequence). V lost 3 bases, J lost 7 bases, and 16 bases lay in between. The CDR3 DNA follows: TGTGCCAGTAGTATTGGGCTAGCGTCCCCAAATGAGCAGTTCTTC. It translates to CASSIGLASPNEQFF.

This clonotype was seen at least ten times. The V and J genes are TRBV27 and TRBJ1-2, with D unresolved. CDR1 and CDR2 from the germline V gene are MNHEY and SMNVEV (reference sequence). V lost 10 bases and J lost 7, with 25 bases in between. The CDR3 sequence is 15 residues long. The CDR3 sequence: CATRNENKLGGGYTF. In DNA, the CDR3 is TGTGCCACCCGAAATGAAAATAAACTTGGAGGTGGCTACACCTTC.

The sample holds a few counts of this clonotype. The chain employs TRBV2 and TRBJ2-2; 10 bases fit TRBD1. The CDR3 extends over 16 amino acids. CDR1 SNHLY and CDR2 FYNNEI come from the germline V gene. Trimming removed 6 bases from V and 6 bases from J; junction bases left unmatched: 10. CDR3 bases: TGTGCCAGCAGGACCGGGACAGGGGATAGATCCGGGGAGCTGTTTTTT. Translating it yields CASRTGTGDRSGELFF.

In this sample, this clonotype turned up many times. The J gene is TRBJ2-7, the V gene TRBV6-1; D is ambiguous. CDR1 is MNHNS, CDR2 SASEGT, per germline. The CDR3 has 16 amino acids. V was shortened by 6 bases and J by 0 bases, with 18 bases between the two germline ends. CDR3 loop: CASSLGFAVNSYEQYF. The CDR3 coding sequence is TGTGCCAGCAGCTTGGGGTTCGCAGTTAACTCCTACGAGCAGTACTTC.

This clonotype was seen a few times. At one boundary the junction diverges from the germline segment, which might be a read error. The chain's CDR3 is CSARTANYSYTF. CDR3 DNA sequence: TGCAGTGCTAGAACAGCAAACTATAGCTACACCTTC. The chain recombines TRBV20-1 with TRBJ1-2, with unresolved D. This CDR3 comprises 12 residues. Germline CDR1 DFQATT, CDR2 SNEGSKA (reference sequence).

In this sample, this clonotype turned up many times. The chain uses TRBV27 and TRBJ1-4; D might be TRBD1 (5 bases). The germline V gene has CDR1 MNHEY and CDR2 SMNVEV (reference sequence). V shed 8 bases and J shed 6 bases, with 16 bases lying between them. The CDR3 contains 14 residues. The CDR3 protein is CASRPQGWDEKLFF. The CDR3 DNA follows: TGTGCCAGCCGGCCGCAGGGATGGGATGAAAAACTGTTTTTT.

This clonotype was recorded many times. The chain combines TRBV2 with TRBJ2-1; no definite D call. CDR3 size: 12 residues. V lost 0 bases, J lost 10 bases, and 7 bases lay in between. Germline V gives CDR1 SNHLY, CDR2 FYNNEI. The CDR3 reads CASSEAMSEQFF. CDR3 sequence (DNA): TGTGCCAGCAGTGAAGCGATGTCCGAGCAGTTCTTC.

This clonotype appeared many times. The rearrangement uses TRBV6-1 and TRBJ2-2; TRBD1 or TRBD2 may be the D gene (5 bases each). The germline V gene has CDR1 MNHNS and CDR2 SASEGT. This CDR3 is built from 15 residues. V dropped 6 bases and J dropped 3 bases, with 14 bases sitting between them. The CDR3 spells CASSREYQYTGELFF. In nucleotides, the CDR3 is TGTGCCAGCAGCAGGGAGTACCAGTACACCGGGGAGCTGTTTTTT.

The sample holds a few counts of this clonotype. This chain connects TRBV10-3 to TRBJ1-2, with D perhaps matching TRBD1 (6 bases). Trimming stripped 3 bases from V and 9 bases from J, with 17 bases between. CDR1 and CDR2 from the germline V gene are ENHRY and SYGVKD. The CDR3 runs to 14 residues. CDR3 nucleotides: TGTGCCATCAGTGATCTCGGGAAGGGGGAGAGCTACACCTTC. It encodes CAISDLGKGESYTF.

This clonotype showed up many times. The chain joins TRBV5-1 to TRBJ1-2, with D hard to call. The CDR3 is made up of 17 amino acids. Germline V CDR1 and CDR2: SGHRS, YFSETQ. Trimming stripped 3 bases from V and 2 bases from J, with 20 bases between. The CDR3 bases are TGCGCCAGCAGCTCCATCCCCTCGACTGTGGGCAACTATGGCTACACCTTC. The encoded protein is CASSSIPSTVGNYGYTF.

This clonotype was picked up many times. The chain recombines TRBV5-5 with TRBJ2-7; D perhaps matches TRBD1 (5 bases). This CDR3 comprises 14 residues. V lost 1 base and J lost 6, with 14 bases in between. Per germline, CDR1 SGHKS and CDR2 YYEKEE (reference sequence). In DNA, the CDR3 is TGTGCCAGCAGCTTGACAGGCTCCTCATTCGAGCAGTACTTC. The encoded protein is CASSLTGSSFEQYF.

The rearrangement joins TRBV20-1 to TRBJ2-1; D may be TRBD1 or TRBD2 (5 bases each). Per the germline V gene, CDR1 is DFQATT and CDR2 is SNEGSKA (reference sequence). Trimming took 3 bases from V and 1 from J, leaving 19 bases between them. CDR3 length equals 17 residues. CDR3 nucleotide sequence: TGCAGTGCTAGGGGGCCACCACTTACGGGATCCTACAATGAGCAGTTCTTC. Translated, it gives CSARGPPLTGSYNEQFF.

In its sample, this clonotype was seen many times. This chain uses TRBV28 with TRBJ2-1; D is uncertain. V was cut by 6 bases and J by 10 bases, with 10 bases left in between. Germline V CDR1 and CDR2: MDHEN, SYDVKM. This CDR3 is built from 11 residues. Here the CDR3 DNA reads TGTGCCAGCAGCTACGTCGCGGAGCAGTTCTTC. This codes for CASSYVAEQFF.

This chain connects TRBV19 to TRBJ2-6; D gene uncertain. There are 17 residues in the CDR3. V was trimmed by 3 bases and J by 1 base, leaving 13 bases between them. Germline V gene data show CDR1 as LNHDA and CDR2 as SQIVND (reference sequence). The CDR3 bases are TGTGCCAGTAGTATTTATCCAGGAAGATCTGGGGCCAACGTCCTGACTTTC. This encodes CASSIYPGRSGANVLTF.

In regard to this clonotype: Possible read error: a much larger clone is one base away. The chain carries TRBV6-2 or TRBV6-3 and TRBJ1-2; TRBD1 might be the D (5 bases). The CDR3 totals 14 residues. Germline V lookup: CDR1 MNHEY, CDR2 SVGEGT. Trimming stripped 8 bases from V and 5 bases from J, with 18 bases between. The CDR3 bases are TGTGCCAGCTGTGAAGCGGAGGGGAATTATGGCTACACCTTC. Protein sequence: CASCEAEGNYGYTF.

This clonotype was seen a single time. The rearrangement joins TRBV5-4 to TRBJ2-3; D not certain. Germline loops: CDR1 SGHNT, CDR2 YYREEE (reference sequence). There are 13 residues in the CDR3. V was shortened by 4 bases and J by 6 bases, with 12 bases between the two germline ends. CDR3 coding DNA: TGTGCCAGCAGCCTCCGAAGGGTGGATACGCAGTATTTT. Its protein product is CASSLRRVDTQYF.

Note on this clonotype: A much larger clone sits a single nucleotide away, making a read error possible. Given the absence of the conserved phenylalanine or tryptophan at the CDR3 end, a read error is likely. The rearrangement joins TRBV11-2 to TRBJ2-1; 11 positions match TRBD2. CDR1 and CDR2 from the germline V gene are SGHAT and FQNNGV. The CDR3 length is 16 residues. Trimming removed 4 bases from V and 5 bases from J; junction bases left unmatched: 7. The CDR3 bases are TGTGCCAGCAGCTACCAACTAGCGGGAGCCCACAATGAGCAGTTCCTC. Residues: CASSYQLAGAHNEQFL.

This clonotype was seen repeatedly, ten times or more. J is TRBJ2-1 and V is TRBV7-8; TRBD2 matches 12 bases. The CDR3 covers 17 residues. After removal of 2 bases from V and 7 bases from J, the junction contained 9 bases not matched to a gene. Looked up from germline, CDR1 is SGHVS and CDR2 is FQNEAQ. DNA for the CDR3: TGTGCCAGCAGCTTACGGTCTAGCGGGAGGGCCGGTAATGAGCAGTTCTTC. This codes for CASSLRSSGRAGNEQFF. Filled out from reference TRBV7-8 and TRBJ2-1, the complete variable domain reads GAGVSQSPRYKVAKRGQDVALRCDPISGHVSLFWYQQALGQGPEFLTYFQNEAQLDKSGLPSDRFFAERPEGSVSTLKIQRTQQEDSAVYLCASSLRSSGRAGNEQFFGPGTRLTVL.

This clonotype came up a few times. The V call is TRBV6-2 or TRBV6-3, the J call TRBJ2-7, with 11 positions matching TRBD1. The CDR3 runs 16 residues. Germline values: CDR1 MNHEY, CDR2 SVGEGT. With V trimmed by 4 bases and J by 4 bases, 9 bases remained unmatched. Here the CDR3 DNA reads TGTGCCAGCAGTTCCACCGGGACAGGGGGTGGTTACGAGCAGTACTTC. It codes for CASSSTGTGGGYEQYF.

At least ten counts were recorded for this clonotype. CDR3 loop: CASSSGGNNQPQHF. CDR3 in DNA: TGTGCCAGCTCCTCCGGGGGGAACAATCAGCCCCAGCATTTT. This chain connects TRBV18 to TRBJ1-5; maybe TRBD1 (5 bases). Germline lookup yields CDR1 KGHSH and CDR2 LQKENI. The ends were cut back, 6 bases at V and 3 bases at J, with 12 bases in the middle. This CDR3 spans 14 amino acids.

V and J are TRBV6-1 and TRBJ1-1; D unresolved. The germline CDR1 and CDR2 sequences are MNHNS and SASEGT. V lost 8 bases and J lost 4, with 14 bases in between. The CDR3 covers 13 residues. The CDR3 nucleotides read TGTGCCAGCGGAGCAGCCGTGGGCACTGAAGCTTTCTTT. Its translation: CASGAAVGTEAFF.

This clonotype has ten or more counts. V and J are TRBV7-9 and TRBJ2-3; D may be TRBD2 (6 bases). Germline values: CDR1 SEHNR, CDR2 FQNEAQ (reference sequence). CDR3 length equals 14 residues. The V end lost 6 bases, the J end lost 0 bases, and 10 bases lay between the germline ends. CDR3 region: CASSSSGSTDTQYF. CDR3 DNA sequence: TGTGCCAGCAGTTCCAGCGGGAGCACAGATACGCAGTATTTT.

This clonotype has ten or more counts. This chain joins TRBV20-1 and TRBJ2-3, with TRBD2 matching over 12 bases. The CDR3 is 15 residues long. Germline assignment: CDR1 DFQATT and CDR2 SNEGSKA (reference sequence). DNA of the CDR3: TGCATCGGGACTAGCGGGCCACCCGGCACAGATACGCAGTATTTT. This gives the protein CIGTSGPPGTDTQYF.

This clonotype showed up many times. The CDR3 DNA reads TGTGCCAGCAGCTTATTACCTCGGAACCCCAATGAGCAGTTCTTC. Translation gives CASSLLPRNPNEQFF. The genes are TRBV7-2 and TRBJ2-1; D gene uncertain. The ends were cut back, 2 bases at V and 6 bases at J, with 14 bases in the middle. The CDR3 runs 15 residues. The V gene's germline CDR1 is SGHTA and CDR2 FQGNSA.

This clonotype was detected once. Just one base apart from a much larger clone, this may be a read error. This sequence joins TRBV7-9 and TRBJ2-7; D remains ambiguous. The CDR3 contains 13 residues. The germline V gene encodes CDR1 SEHNR and CDR2 FQNEAQ (reference sequence). V was pared by 7 bases and J by 5 bases, with 15 bases between. CDR3 sequence (DNA): TGTGCCAGCACCTCCCCGACGGACCACGAGCAGTACTTC. Its protein is CASTSPTDHEQYF.

The chain links TRBV4-2 to TRBJ2-7; TRBD2 agrees at 8 bases. CDR1 and CDR2 (germline): LGHNA, YNFKEQ. The CDR3 has 15 residues. J was trimmed by 7 bases and V by 0 bases; bases with no gene match: 8. CDR3 residues: CASSQELADPWEQYF. The DNA for the CDR3 is TGTGCCAGCAGCCAAGAACTAGCGGACCCGTGGGAGCAGTACTTC.

This clonotype was detected ten times or more. The chain couples TRBV2 to TRBJ2-7; D is perhaps TRBD2 (6 bases). The CDR3 is 14 amino acids. Looked up from germline, CDR1 is SNHLY and CDR2 is FYNNEI. With 4 bases removed from V and 0 bases from J, the gap between germline ends came to 10 bases. This CDR3 is CASSAGLPSYEQYF. CDR3 sequence (DNA): TGTGCCAGCAGTGCCGGACTACCCTCCTACGAGCAGTACTTC.

This clonotype was detected ten times or more. The chain is built from TRBV2 and TRBJ1-6; possible D gene TRBD1, 6 bases. Germline V lookup: CDR1 SNHLY, CDR2 FYNNEI. V lost 7 bases and J lost 8, with 12 bases in between. CDR3 length: 13 amino acids. The CDR3 is CASIRDTDSPLHF. In nucleotides, the CDR3 is TGTGCCAGCATCCGGGACACGGATTCACCCCTCCACTTT.

The chain employs TRBV2 and TRBJ2-1, with TRBD2 as a possible D gene (6 bases). The J call may be wrong; the DNA end is better matched by TRBJ2-5. Germline assignment: CDR1 SNHLY and CDR2 FYNNEI. CDR3 size: 16 residues. The CDR3, as DNA: TGTGCCAGCAGTGAAGTGAGGAGTCAGGAGGGAGAGACCCAGTACTTC. Translating gives CASSEVRSQEGETQYF.

This clonotype appeared many times. The rearrangement links TRBV2 to TRBJ2-5, with TRBD2 matching over 12 bases. Losses at the gene ends were 5 bases for V and 5 bases for J; bases not matched to a gene: 6. Germline CDR1 and CDR2: SNHLY and FYNNEI. The CDR3 extends over 15 amino acids. CDR3 nucleotide sequence: TGTGCCAGCAGTTCTCTAGCGGGAGGGCCGGAGACCCAGTACTTC. This encodes CASSSLAGGPETQYF.

This clonotype appeared many times. This sequence joins TRBV6-2 or TRBV6-3 and TRBJ2-1; the D is unclear. The V gene lost 8 bases and the J gene lost 8 bases, with 19 bases spanning the gap. This CDR3 has 14 amino acids. CDR1 and CDR2 (germline): MNHEY, SVGEGT. CDR3 residues: CASQALLEVDEQFF. CDR3 bases: TGTGCCAGCCAAGCGCTCCTAGAGGTGGATGAGCAGTTCTTC.